The rows below give T cell receptor beta chains drawn from one sample of a study of sequential checkpoint blockade in melanoma. Profiled with immunoSEQ multiplex PCR; TCRdb holds only in-frame clones, not every one. The sample lists about 20,000 clones; approximately 72% were seen once. The source was CD8+ T cells sorted from blood (inferred from file names), collected from a patient given nivolumab and ipilimumab in sequence. The receptors shown here come from a human donor with melanoma. The CDR3 runs from the conserved cysteine through the conserved F or W. The D gene is left open where the match is weak. The size entry is marked missing in some rows and otherwise reads once, few, many or a size class.

D	size	V	J	DNA	CDR3
TRBD1	.	TRBV5-1	TRBJ1-1	TGCGCCAGCAGCTTGGGCCCAGGGGGCGCTGAAGCTTTCTTT	CASSLGPGGAEAFF
.	.	TRBV5-6	TRBJ2-7	TGTGCCAGCAGCTTGGGGACTACTCTCTACGAGCAGTACTTC	CASSLGTTLYEQYF
.	.	TRBV9	TRBJ1-3	TGTGCCAGCAGCGTAGGTGGGCAGCACTCCGGAAACACCATATATTTT	CASSVGGQHSGNTIYF
.	.	TRBV2	TRBJ1-5	TGTGCCAGCAGTGCGACAGTCAATCAGCCCCAGCATTTT	CASSATVNQPQHF
.	.	TRBV6-5	TRBJ1-4	TGTGCCAGCAGTTACGCGGGTGAAAAACTGTTTTTT	CASSYAGEKLFF
TRBD1	.	TRBV19	TRBJ1-1	TGTGCCACCGCGGACAGGGGGGAGAGGACTGAAGCTTTCTTT	CATADRGERTEAFF
.	few	TRBV7-9	TRBJ2-7	TGTGCCAGCAGCCTCTCTTCGAAGAGACAGCCTTACGAGCAGTACTTC	CASSLSSKRQPYEQYF
TRBD1	.	TRBV6-6	TRBJ2-7	TGTGCCAGCACCGGGACAGGGTTCTACGAGCAGTACTTC	CASTGTGFYEQYF
.	.	TRBV7-2	TRBJ2-7	TGTGCCAGCAACGCCGCGGGGGCGGGGGAGCAGTACTTC	CASNAAGAGEQYF
TRBD2	.	TRBV27	TRBJ2-7	TGTGCCAGCAGTCTCCTAGCGGGGGACCGGGCCTACGAGCAGTACTTC	CASSLLAGDRAYEQYF
.	few	TRBV18	TRBJ2-1	TGTGCCAGCTCACCCAGGGGTAGCCCCTACAATGAGCAGTTCTTC	CASSPRGSPYNEQFF
.	medium-sized	TRBV27	TRBJ2-7	TGTGCCAGCAGTTTACTTAACTACGAGCAGTACTTC	CASSLLNYEQYF
.	.	TRBV7-8	TRBJ2-3	TGTGCCAGCAGCTTAGCCCTTAGTGATACGCAGTATTTT	CASSLALSDTQYF
TRBD1	.	TRBV5-4	TRBJ1-2	TGTGCCAGCAGCGGGGACAGGGATGGCTACACCTTC	CASSGDRDGYTF
TRBD1	.	TRBV9	TRBJ1-2	TGTGCCAGCAACCAAATAGGACAGGACTATGGCTACACCTTC	CASNQIGQDYGYTF
.	.	TRBV5-6	TRBJ1-2	TGTGCCAGCAGCTTAACATTTCACTATGGCTACACCTTC	CASSLTFHYGYTF